These T cell receptor beta chains were read from a single sample in a study of vaccination effects on CD4 cells after COVID-19. The repertoire was sequenced with immunoSEQ multiplex PCR; TCRdb's copy has only in-frame clones and lacks some. The data contain tens of thousands of clones, 65% to 85% of them singletons. No antigen has been assigned to these receptors. Source: CD4+ T cells from PBMCs cultured with HCoV-229E spike peptides, taken before COVID-19 vaccination. Source of these receptors: a human donor who received a COVID-19 vaccine. Both conserved end residues are part of each CDR3. D genes are given only for firm matches. A row's size may be missing; if present it is once, few, many or a size class.

J gene,V gene,clone size,D gene,CDR3 protein,CDR3 DNA
TRBJ1-4,TRBV30,-,-,CAWKRGPATNEKLFF,TGTGCCTGGAAACGGGGCCCCGCAACTAATGAAAAACTGTTTTTT
TRBJ1-2,TRBV18,-,-,CASSPGQEHGYTF,TGTGCCAGCTCACCGGGGCAGGAGCATGGCTACACCTTC
TRBJ2-4,TRBV19,-,-,CASSIARTQAAKNIQYF,TGTGCCAGTAGTATAGCTAGGACCCAGGCGGCCAAAAACATTCAGTACTTC
TRBJ2-1,TRBV21-1,once,-,CASSQTGQGAGEQFF,TGTGCCAGCAGCCAAACGGGACAGGGGGCCGGCGAGCAGTTCTTC
TRBJ1-4,TRBV29-1,-,TRBD1,CSEKSGQVYDVGEKLFF,TGCAGCGAGAAATCGGGACAGGTCTACGACGTGGGCGAAAAACTGTTTTTT
TRBJ2-1,TRBV7-7,-,TRBD2,CASSLELAGGEQFF,TGTGCCAGCAGCTTGGAACTAGCGGGGGGTGAGCAGTTCTTC
TRBJ1-1,TRBV9,few,-,CASSVVGAVNTEAFF,TGTGCCAGCAGCGTAGTGGGGGCGGTGAACACTGAAGCTTTCTTT
TRBJ2-1,TRBV10-1,-,-,CASSSGQNNEQFF,TGCGCCAGCAGTAGCGGACAGAATAATGAGCAGTTCTTC
TRBJ2-2,TRBV6-5,-,TRBD2,CASIFVRTSTGELFF,TGTGCCAGCATTTTCGTGCGGACTAGCACCGGGGAGCTGTTTTTT
TRBJ2-5,TRBV2,-,TRBD2,CARGATSGSETQYF,TGTGCCAGAGGGGCGACTAGCGGGTCAGAGACCCAGTACTTC
TRBJ2-7,TRBV12-3/TRBV12-4,-,-,CASSRPQAYEQYF,TGTGCCAGCAGCCGCCCACAGGCCTACGAGCAGTACTTC
TRBJ2-2,TRBV10-3,-,-,CAITAGTDTTGELFF,TGTGCCATCACCGCCGGGACCGATACTACCGGGGAGCTGTTTTTT
TRBJ2-7,TRBV3-1/TRBV3-2,-,-,CASSQEEGVRSYEQYF,TGTGCCAGCAGCCAAGAAGAGGGGGTTCGTTCCTACGAGCAGTACTTC
TRBJ2-3,TRBV18,-,TRBD1,CASSRPGQGIDTQYF,TGTGCCAGCTCCCGACCGGGACAGGGAATAGATACGCAGTATTTT
TRBJ2-5,TRBV3-1/TRBV3-2,-,-,CASSQVAYQETQYF,TGTGCCAGCAGCCAAGTTGCGTACCAAGAGACCCAGTACTTC
TRBJ2-5,TRBV13,-,-,CASSLERDGETQYF,TGTGCCAGCAGCTTAGAGAGGGACGGCGAGACCCAGTACTTC
TRBJ2-7,TRBV3-1/TRBV3-2,-,TRBD1,CASRKGQKYEQYF,TGTGCCAGCAGGAAGGGACAGAAATACGAGCAGTACTTC
TRBJ2-1,TRBV12-5,-,TRBD1,CASGAGTGPYNEQFF,TGTGCTAGTGGGGCCGGGACAGGGCCCTACAATGAGCAGTTCTTC
TRBJ1-6,TRBV10-2,-,-,CASSDQGNSPLHF,TGCGCCAGCAGTGACCAGGGGAATTCACCCCTCCACTTT
TRBJ2-1,TRBV5-4,-,TRBD2,CASSLVGGSNNEQFF,TGTGCCAGCAGCTTGGTTGGCGGGAGTAACAATGAGCAGTTCTTC
TRBJ2-1,TRBV27,-,TRBD1,CASSLYSDRAYNEQFF,TGTGCCAGCAGTTTATATTCGGACAGGGCCTACAATGAGCAGTTCTTC
TRBJ1-4,TRBV4-2,-,-,CASSPGNSATNEKLFF,TGTGCCAGCAGCCCAGGGAACAGTGCAACTAATGAAAAACTGTTTTTT
TRBJ1-1,TRBV6-5,-,-,CASLGGYTEAFF,TGTGCCAGCCTGGGGGGGTACACTGAAGCTTTCTTT
TRBJ1-3,TRBV5-1,-,TRBD1,CASSPTGMGGNTIYF,TGCGCCAGCAGCCCGACAGGGATGGGGGGAAACACCATATATTTT
TRBJ2-7,TRBV3-1/TRBV3-2,-,-,CASSRGDGLYEQYF,TGTGCCAGCAGCCGCGGGGACGGCCTCTACGAGCAGTACTTC
TRBJ2-3,TRBV2,-,TRBD2,CASSGSSGSTDTQYF,TGTGCCAGCAGTGGATCTAGCGGGAGCACAGATACGCAGTATTTT
TRBJ1-2,TRBV19,-,-,CASRRDPANYGYTF,TGTGCCAGTCGCCGGGACCCTGCTAACTATGGCTACACCTTC
TRBJ2-1,TRBV4-2,-,-,CASSQDRGFGAHEQFF,TGTGCCAGCAGCCAAGATCGGGGGTTCGGCGCCCATGAGCAGTTCTTC
TRBJ1-1,TRBV29-1,-,-,CSVVRLMSPAEAFF,TGCAGCGTTGTGCGCCTTATGTCTCCCGCTGAAGCTTTCTTT
TRBJ1-5,TRBV24-1,-,-,CATSAGSSNQPQHF,TGTGCCACCAGTGCGGGGAGTAGCAATCAGCCCCAGCATTTT
TRBJ2-3,TRBV11-3,-,-,CASSYRTGFGDTQYF,TGTGCCAGCAGTTATCGGACGGGTTTTGGGGATACGCAGTATTTT
TRBJ2-7,TRBV5-1,-,-,CASSSNYEQYF,TGCGCCAGCAGCTCTAACTACGAGCAGTACTTC
TRBJ1-5,TRBV27,-,TRBD1,CASSFTGVSNQPQHF,TGTGCCAGCAGTTTCACAGGGGTGTCCAATCAGCCCCAGCATTTT
TRBJ1-2,TRBV19,-,TRBD1,CASSPDRAHYGYTF,TGTGCCAGTAGTCCCGACAGGGCCCACTATGGCTACACCTTC
TRBJ1-4,TRBV5-1,-,-,CASSLGGTPNNEKLFF,TGCGCCAGCAGCTTGGGTGGGACACCCAATAATGAAAAACTGTTTTTT
TRBJ2-4,TRBV4-1,once,-,CASSYPLAKNIQYF,TGCGCCAGCAGCTATCCTCTAGCCAAAAACATTCAGTACTTC
TRBJ2-3,TRBV10-2,-,TRBD2,CASSDRLAGSADTQYF,TGCGCCAGCAGTGACCGGCTAGCGGGTTCGGCAGATACGCAGTATTTT
TRBJ2-3,TRBV6-1,-,TRBD1,CASSTGQDLGGTQYF,TGTGCCAGCAGCACGGGACAGGACCTCGGAGGTACGCAGTATTTT
TRBJ1-2,TRBV7-6,-,TRBD1,CASSFRTGGDLDGYTF,TGTGCCAGCAGCTTTCGGACAGGGGGGGATTTAGATGGCTACACCTTC
TRBJ2-1,TRBV24-1,-,-,CATSDSARQFF,TGTGCCACCAGTGATTCCGCGAGGCAGTTCTTC
TRBJ2-1,TRBV19,-,TRBD2,CASRAGTSGILGQFF,TGTGCCAGTAGGGCCGGGACTAGCGGGATCCTAGGGCAGTTCTTC
TRBJ2-7,TRBV19,-,-,CASSRGVGSYEQYF,TGTGCCAGTAGTAGGGGGGTAGGCTCCTACGAGCAGTACTTC
TRBJ1-3,TRBV5-8,-,-,CASSLDGDSGNTIYF,TGTGCCAGCAGCTTGGACGGGGACTCTGGAAACACCATATATTTT
TRBJ2-7,TRBV7-2,few,-,CASSLGSGVTPYEQYF,TGTGCCAGCAGCTTAGGTAGCGGAGTCACCCCTTACGAGCAGTACTTC
TRBJ2-5,TRBV7-8,-,-,CASSLAQRETQYF,TGTGCCAGCAGCTTAGCTCAGCGGGAGACCCAGTACTTC
TRBJ1-2,TRBV6-4,few,-,CASNLGGANYGYTF,TGTGCCAGCAACCTTGGGGGCGCAAACTATGGCTACACCTTC
TRBJ1-2,TRBV5-1,-,-,CASGGVRDYGYTF,TGCGCCAGCGGAGGGGTTAGGGATTATGGCTACACCTTC
TRBJ1-5,TRBV18,-,TRBD1,CASSPPGTVNQPQHF,TGTGCCAGCTCACCACCCGGGACAGTCAATCAGCCCCAGCATTTT
TRBJ2-1,TRBV6-1,-,-,CASSEQAAKNEQFF,TGTGCCAGCAGTGAACAGGCAGCGAAGAATGAGCAGTTCTTC
TRBJ1-6,TRBV5-8,-,-,CASADYMGGAYNSPLHF,TGTGCCAGCGCGGACTATATGGGGGGCGCGTATAATTCACCCCTCCACTTT
TRBJ2-2,TRBV5-1,-,-,CASSGRTGTGELFF,TGCGCCAGCAGCGGAAGGACTGGCACCGGGGAGCTGTTTTTT